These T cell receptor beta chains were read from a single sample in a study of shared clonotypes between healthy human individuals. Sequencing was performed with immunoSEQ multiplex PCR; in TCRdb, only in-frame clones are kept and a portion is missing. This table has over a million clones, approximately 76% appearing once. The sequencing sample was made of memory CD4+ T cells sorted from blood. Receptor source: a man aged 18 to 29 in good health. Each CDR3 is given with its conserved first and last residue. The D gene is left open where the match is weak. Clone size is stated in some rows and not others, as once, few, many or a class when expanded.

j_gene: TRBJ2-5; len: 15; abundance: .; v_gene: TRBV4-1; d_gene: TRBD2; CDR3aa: CASSQDQRGWETQYF; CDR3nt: TGCGCCAGCAGCCAAGATCAGCGGGGGTGGGAGACCCAGTACTTC
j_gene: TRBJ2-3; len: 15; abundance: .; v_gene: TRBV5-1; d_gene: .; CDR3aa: CASSLWGDSTDTQYF; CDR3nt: TGCGCCAGCAGCTTGTGGGGGGACTCCACAGATACGCAGTATTTT
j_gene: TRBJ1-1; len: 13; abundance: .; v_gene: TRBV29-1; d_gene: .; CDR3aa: CSVTESTATEAFF; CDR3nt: TGCAGCGTTACCGAATCAACGGCCACTGAAGCTTTCTTT
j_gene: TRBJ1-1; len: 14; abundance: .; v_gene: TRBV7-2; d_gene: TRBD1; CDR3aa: CASSSIGTVTEAFF; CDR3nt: TGTGCCAGCAGCTCGATAGGGACAGTCACTGAAGCTTTCTTT
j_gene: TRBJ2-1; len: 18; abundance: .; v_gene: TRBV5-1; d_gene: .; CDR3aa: CASKMAPSTVSSYNEQFF; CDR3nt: TGCGCCAGCAAAATGGCACCATCGACGGTTAGCTCCTACAATGAGCAGTTCTTC
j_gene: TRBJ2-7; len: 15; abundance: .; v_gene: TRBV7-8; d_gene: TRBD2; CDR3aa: CASSARGGGSYEQYF; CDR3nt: TGTGCCAGCAGCGCCCGCGGGGGAGGTTCCTACGAGCAGTACTTC
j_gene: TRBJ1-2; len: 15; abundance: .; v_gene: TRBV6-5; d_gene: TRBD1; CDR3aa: CASSPGTGIGYGYTF; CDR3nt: TGTGCCAGCAGCCCCGGGACAGGGATCGGGTATGGCTACACCTTC
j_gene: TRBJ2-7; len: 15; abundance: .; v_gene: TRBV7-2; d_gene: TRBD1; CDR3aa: CASTKKGTGGYEQYF; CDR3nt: TGTGCCAGCACAAAGAAGGGGACAGGGGGGTACGAGCAGTACTTC
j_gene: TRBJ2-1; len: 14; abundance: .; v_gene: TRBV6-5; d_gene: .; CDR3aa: CASSYIGQTGEQFF; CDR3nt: TGTGCCAGCAGTTACATAGGACAGACGGGTGAGCAGTTCTTC
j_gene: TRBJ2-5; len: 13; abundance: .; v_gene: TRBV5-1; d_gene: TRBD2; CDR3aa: CASSPGGKETQYF; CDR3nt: TGCGCCAGCAGCCCCGGGGGGAAAGAGACCCAGTACTTC
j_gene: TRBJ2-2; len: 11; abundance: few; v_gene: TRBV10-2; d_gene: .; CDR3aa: CASSNTGELFF; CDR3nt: TGCGCCAGCTCGAACACCGGGGAGCTGTTTTTT
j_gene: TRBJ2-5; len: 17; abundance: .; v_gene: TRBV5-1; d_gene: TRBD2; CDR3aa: CASSGTSGGAVRETQYF; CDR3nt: TGCGCCAGTTCCGGGACTAGCGGGGGGGCAGTGAGGGAGACCCAGTACTTC
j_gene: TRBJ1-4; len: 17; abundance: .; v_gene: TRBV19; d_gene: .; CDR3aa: CANPRRAAFHPNEKLFF; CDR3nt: TGTGCCAACCCCCGCCGGGCGGCGTTCCATCCTAATGAAAAACTGTTTTTT
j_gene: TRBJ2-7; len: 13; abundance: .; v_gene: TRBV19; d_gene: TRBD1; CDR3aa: CASRAQGAYEQYF; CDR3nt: TGTGCCAGTAGGGCACAGGGGGCCTACGAGCAGTACTTC
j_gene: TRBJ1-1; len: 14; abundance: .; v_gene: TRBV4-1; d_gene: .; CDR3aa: CASSQTGANTEAFF; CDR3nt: TGCGCCAGCAGCCAGACAGGAGCAAACACTGAAGCTTTCTTT
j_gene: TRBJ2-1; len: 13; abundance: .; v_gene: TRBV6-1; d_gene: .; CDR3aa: CASSETTDIKQFF; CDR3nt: TGTGCCAGCAGTGAAACAACAGATATTAAGCAGTTCTTC
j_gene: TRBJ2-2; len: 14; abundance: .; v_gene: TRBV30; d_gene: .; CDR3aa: CAWSPYSNTGELFF; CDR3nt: TGTGCCTGGAGTCCTTATTCTAACACCGGGGAGCTGTTTTTT
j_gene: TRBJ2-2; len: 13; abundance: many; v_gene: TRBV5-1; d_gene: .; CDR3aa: CASTPPRTGELFF; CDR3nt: TGCGCCAGCACACCCCCGCGGACCGGGGAGCTGTTTTTT
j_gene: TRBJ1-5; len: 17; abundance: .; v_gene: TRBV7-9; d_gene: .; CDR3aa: CASRSYEGFVSNQPQHF; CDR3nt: TGTGCCAGCAGATCCTACGAGGGTTTCGTATCCAATCAGCCCCAGCATTTT
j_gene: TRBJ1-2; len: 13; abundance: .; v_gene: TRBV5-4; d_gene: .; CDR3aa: CASSLAGVGGYTF; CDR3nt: TGTGCCAGCAGCTTGGCAGGGGTTGGGGGCTACACCTTC
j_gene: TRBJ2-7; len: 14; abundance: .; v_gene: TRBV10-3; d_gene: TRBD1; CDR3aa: CAIRSGTGRDEQYF; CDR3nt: TGTGCCATCAGATCCGGGACAGGGAGGGACGAGCAGTACTTC
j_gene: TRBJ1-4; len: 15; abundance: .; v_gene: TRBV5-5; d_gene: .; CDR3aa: CASSLSRRTNEKLFF; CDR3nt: TGTGCCAGCAGCTTGTCCCGCAGAACTAATGAAAAACTGTTTTTT
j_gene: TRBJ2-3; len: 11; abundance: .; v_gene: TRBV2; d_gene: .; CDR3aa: CASSEGDTQYF; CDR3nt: TGTGCCAGCAGTGAGGGTGATACGCAGTATTTT